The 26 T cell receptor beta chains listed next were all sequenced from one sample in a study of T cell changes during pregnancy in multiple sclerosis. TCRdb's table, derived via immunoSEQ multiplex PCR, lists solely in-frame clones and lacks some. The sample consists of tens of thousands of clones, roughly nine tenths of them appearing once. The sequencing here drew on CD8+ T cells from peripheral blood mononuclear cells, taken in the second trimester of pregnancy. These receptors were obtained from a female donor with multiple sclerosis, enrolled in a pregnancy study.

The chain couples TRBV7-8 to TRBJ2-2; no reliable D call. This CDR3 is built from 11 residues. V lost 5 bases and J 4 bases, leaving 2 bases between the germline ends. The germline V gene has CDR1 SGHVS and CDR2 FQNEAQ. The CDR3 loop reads CASSLTGELFF. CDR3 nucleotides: TGTGCCAGCAGCCTCACCGGGGAGCTGTTTTTT.

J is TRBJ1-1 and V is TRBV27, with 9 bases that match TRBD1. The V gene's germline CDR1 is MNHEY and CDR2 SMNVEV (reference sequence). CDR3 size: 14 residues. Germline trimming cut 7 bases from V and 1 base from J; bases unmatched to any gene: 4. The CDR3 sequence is CASKTGGGNTEAFF. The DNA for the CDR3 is TGTGCCAGCAAAACAGGGGGCGGGAACACTGAAGCTTTCTTT.

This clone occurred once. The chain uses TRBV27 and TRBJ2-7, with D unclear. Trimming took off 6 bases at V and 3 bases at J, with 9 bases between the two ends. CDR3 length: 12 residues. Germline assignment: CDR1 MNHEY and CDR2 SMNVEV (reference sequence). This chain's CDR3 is CASRGLYYEQYF. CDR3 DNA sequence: TGTGCCAGCAGGGGCCTTTACTACGAGCAGTACTTC.

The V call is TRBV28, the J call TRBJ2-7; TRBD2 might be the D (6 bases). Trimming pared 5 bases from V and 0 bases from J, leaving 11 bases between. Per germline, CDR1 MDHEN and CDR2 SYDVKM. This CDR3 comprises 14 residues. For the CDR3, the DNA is TGTGCCAGCAGTCGGGACTGGAGCTCCTACGAGCAGTACTTC. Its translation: CASSRDWSSYEQYF.

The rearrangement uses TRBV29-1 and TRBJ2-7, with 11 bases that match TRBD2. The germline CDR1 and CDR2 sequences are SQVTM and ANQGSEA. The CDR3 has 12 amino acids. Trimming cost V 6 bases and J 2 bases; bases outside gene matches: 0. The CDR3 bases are TGCAGCGTACTAGCGGGAGCCTACGAGCAGTACTTC. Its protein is CSVLAGAYEQYF.

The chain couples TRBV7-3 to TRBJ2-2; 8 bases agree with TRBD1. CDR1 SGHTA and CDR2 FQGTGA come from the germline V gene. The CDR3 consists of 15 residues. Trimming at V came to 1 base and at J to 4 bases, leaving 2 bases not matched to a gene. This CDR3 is CASSLIQGGTGELFF. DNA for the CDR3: TGTGCCAGCAGCTTAATACAGGGGGGCACCGGGGAGCTGTTTTTT.

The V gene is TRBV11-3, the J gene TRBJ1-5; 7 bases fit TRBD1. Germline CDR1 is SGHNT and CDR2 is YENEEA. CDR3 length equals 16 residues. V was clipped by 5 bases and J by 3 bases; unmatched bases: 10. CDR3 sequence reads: CASSATGNVDNQPQHF. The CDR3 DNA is TGTGCCAGCAGCGCGACAGGGAACGTGGACAATCAGCCCCAGCATTTT.

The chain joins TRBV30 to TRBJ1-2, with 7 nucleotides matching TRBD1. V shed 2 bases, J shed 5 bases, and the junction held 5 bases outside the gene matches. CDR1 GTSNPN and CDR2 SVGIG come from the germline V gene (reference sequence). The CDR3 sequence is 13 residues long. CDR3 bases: TGTGCCTGGAGTTCCGCAGGGGGATATGGCTACACCTTC. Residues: CAWSSAGGYGYTF.

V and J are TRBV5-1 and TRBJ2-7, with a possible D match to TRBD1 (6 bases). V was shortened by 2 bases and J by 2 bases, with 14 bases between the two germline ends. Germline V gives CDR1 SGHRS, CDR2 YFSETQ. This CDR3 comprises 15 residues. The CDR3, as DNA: TGCGCCAGCAGCTTAACAGGACAGCCTCCCTACGAGCAGTACTTC. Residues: CASSLTGQPPYEQYF. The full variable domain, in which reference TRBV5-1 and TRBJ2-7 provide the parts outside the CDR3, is KAGVTQTPRYLIKTRGQQVTLSCSPISGHRSVSWYQQTPGQGLQFLFEYFSETQRNKGNFPGRFSGRQFSNSRSEMNVSTLELGDSALYLCASSLTGQPPYEQYFGPGTRLTVT.

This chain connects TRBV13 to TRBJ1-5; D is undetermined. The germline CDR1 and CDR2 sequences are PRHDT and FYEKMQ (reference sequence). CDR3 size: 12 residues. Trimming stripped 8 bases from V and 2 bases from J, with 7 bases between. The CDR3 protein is CASSRGNQPQHF. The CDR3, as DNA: TGTGCCAGCTCCCGAGGCAATCAGCCCCAGCATTTT.

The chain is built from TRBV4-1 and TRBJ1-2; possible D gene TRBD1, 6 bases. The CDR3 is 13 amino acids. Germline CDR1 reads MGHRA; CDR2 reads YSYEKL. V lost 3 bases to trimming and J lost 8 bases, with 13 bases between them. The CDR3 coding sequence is TGCGCCAGCAGCCAGCCGGGACAACTCGGCTACACCTTC. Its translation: CASSQPGQLGYTF.

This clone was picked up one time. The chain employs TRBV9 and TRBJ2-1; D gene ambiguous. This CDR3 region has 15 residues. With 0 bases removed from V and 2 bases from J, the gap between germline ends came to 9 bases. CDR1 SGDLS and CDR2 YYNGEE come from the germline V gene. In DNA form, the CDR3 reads TGTGCCAGCAGCGTAGGGGCTAAACCCTACAATGAGCAGTTCTTC. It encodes CASSVGAKPYNEQFF.

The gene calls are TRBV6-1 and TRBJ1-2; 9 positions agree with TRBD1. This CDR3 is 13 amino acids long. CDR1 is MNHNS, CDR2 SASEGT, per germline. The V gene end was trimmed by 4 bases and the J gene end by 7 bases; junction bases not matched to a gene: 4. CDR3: CASSGTGEGGYTF. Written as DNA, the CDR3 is TGTGCCAGCAGTGGGACAGGGGAGGGTGGCTACACCTTC.

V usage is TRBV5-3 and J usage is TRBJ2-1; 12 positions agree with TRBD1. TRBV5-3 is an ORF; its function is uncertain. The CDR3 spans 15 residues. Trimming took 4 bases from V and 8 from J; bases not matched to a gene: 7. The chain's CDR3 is CARSRDRGLTDEQFF. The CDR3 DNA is TGTGCCAGAAGCAGGGACAGGGGGCTTACGGATGAGCAGTTCTTC.

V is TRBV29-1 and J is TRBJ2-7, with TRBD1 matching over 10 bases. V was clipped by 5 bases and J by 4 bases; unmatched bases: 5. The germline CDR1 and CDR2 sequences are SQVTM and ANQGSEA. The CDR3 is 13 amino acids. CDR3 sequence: CSVPGQGLYEQYF. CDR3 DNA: TGCAGCGTTCCGGGACAGGGGCTATACGAGCAGTACTTC.

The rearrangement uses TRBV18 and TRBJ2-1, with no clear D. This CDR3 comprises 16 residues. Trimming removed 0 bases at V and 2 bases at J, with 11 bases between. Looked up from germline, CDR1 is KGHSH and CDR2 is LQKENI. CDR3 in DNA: TGTGCCAGCTCACCACCATCACTTCATCCCTACAATGAGCAGTTCTTC. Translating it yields CASSPPSLHPYNEQFF. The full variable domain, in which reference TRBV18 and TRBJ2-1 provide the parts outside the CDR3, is NAGVMQNPRHLVRRRGQEARLRCSPMKGHSHVYWYRQLPEEGLKFMVYLQKENIIDESGMPKERFSAEFPKEGPSILRIQQVVRGDSAAYFCASSPPSLHPYNEQFFGPGTRLTVL.

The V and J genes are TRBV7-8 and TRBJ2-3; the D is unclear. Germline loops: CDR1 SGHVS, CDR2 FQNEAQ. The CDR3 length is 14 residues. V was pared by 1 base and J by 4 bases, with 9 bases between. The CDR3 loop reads CASSLGGVPDTQYF. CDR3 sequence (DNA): TGTGCCAGCAGCTTAGGTGGAGTGCCAGATACGCAGTATTTT.

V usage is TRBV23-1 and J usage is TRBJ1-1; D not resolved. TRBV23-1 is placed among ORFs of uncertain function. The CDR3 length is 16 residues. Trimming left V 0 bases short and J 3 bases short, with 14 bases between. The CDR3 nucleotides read TGCGCCAGCAGTCAATCGAAACAATCGTTGGACACTGAAGCTTTCTTT. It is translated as CASSQSKQSLDTEAFF.

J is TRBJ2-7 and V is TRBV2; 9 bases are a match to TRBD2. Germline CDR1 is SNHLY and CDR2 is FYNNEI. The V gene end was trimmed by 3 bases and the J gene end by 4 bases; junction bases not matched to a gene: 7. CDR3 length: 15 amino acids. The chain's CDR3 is CASSDGVAGVYEQYF. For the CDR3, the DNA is TGTGCCAGCAGTGATGGGGTAGCGGGGGTTTACGAGCAGTACTTC.

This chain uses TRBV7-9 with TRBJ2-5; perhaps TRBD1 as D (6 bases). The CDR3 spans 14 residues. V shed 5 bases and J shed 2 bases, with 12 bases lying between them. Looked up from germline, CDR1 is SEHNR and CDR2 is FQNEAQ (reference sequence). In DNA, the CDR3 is TGTGCCAGCAGCCCAAAAGGGGGACAAGAGACCCAGTACTTC. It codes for CASSPKGGQETQYF.

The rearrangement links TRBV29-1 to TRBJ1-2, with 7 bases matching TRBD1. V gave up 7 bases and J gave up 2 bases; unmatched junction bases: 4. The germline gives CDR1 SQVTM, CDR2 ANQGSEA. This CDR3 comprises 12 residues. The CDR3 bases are TGCAGCGCAGGGGGACCGAACTATGGCTACACCTTC. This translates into CSAGGPNYGYTF.

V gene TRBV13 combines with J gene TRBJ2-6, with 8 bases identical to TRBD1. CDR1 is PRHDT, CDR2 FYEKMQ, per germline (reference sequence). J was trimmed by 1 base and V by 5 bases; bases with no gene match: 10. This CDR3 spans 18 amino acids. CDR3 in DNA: TGTGCCAGCAGCCCCGGACAGGGTTCCATTTCTGGGGCCAACGTCCTGACTTTC. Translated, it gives CASSPGQGSISGANVLTF.

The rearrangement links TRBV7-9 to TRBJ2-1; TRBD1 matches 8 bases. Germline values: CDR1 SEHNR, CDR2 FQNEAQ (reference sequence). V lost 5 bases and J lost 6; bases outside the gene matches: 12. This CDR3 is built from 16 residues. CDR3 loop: CASSPWTGSDVNEQFF. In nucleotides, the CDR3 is TGTGCCAGCAGCCCTTGGACAGGGTCGGACGTCAATGAGCAGTTCTTC.

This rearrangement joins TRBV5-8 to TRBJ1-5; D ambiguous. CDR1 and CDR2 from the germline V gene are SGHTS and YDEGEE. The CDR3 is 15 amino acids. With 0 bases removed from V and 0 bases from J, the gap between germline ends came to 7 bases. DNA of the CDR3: TGTGCCAGCAGCTTGGTGGCAGATAGCAATCAGCCCCAGCATTTT. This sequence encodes CASSLVADSNQPQHF.

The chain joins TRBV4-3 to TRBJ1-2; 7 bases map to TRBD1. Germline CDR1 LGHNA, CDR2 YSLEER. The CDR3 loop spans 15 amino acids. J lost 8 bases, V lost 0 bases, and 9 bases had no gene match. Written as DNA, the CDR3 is TGCGCCAGCAGCCAAGATGGAGACAGGGCGGAAGGCTACACCTTC. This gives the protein CASSQDGDRAEGYTF.

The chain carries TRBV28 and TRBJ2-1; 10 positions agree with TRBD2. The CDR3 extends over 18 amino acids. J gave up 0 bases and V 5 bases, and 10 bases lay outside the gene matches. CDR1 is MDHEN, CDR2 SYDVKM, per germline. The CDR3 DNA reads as TGTGCCAGCAGTGATGGGACTAGCGTTTTCAGCTCCTACAATGAGCAGTTCTTC. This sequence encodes CASSDGTSVFSSYNEQFF.